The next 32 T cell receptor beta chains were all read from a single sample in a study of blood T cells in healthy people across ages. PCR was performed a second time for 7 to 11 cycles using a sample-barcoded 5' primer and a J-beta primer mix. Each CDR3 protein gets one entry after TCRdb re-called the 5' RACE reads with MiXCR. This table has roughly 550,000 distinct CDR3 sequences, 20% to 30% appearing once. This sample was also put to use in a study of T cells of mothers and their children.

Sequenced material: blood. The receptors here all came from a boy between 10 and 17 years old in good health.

CDR3 DNA: TGCGCCAGCAGCCAAGATACGAGGGCAGAAGAGACCCAGTACTTC. Amino acid sequence: CASSQDTRAEETQYF. This sequence joins TRBV4-3 and TRBJ2-5, with D possibly TRBD2 on 5 matching bases. The CDR3 runs to 15 residues. The V gene lost 0 bases and the J gene lost 3 bases, with 11 bases spanning the gap. CDR1 and CDR2 (germline): LGHNA, YSLEER.

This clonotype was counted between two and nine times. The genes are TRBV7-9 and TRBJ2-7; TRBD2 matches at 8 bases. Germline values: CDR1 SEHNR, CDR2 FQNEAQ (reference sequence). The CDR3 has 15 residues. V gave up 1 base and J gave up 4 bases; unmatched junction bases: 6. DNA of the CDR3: TGTGCCAGCAGCTTAGGAGCGGGAGAGAATTACGAGCAGTACTTC. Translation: CASSLGAGENYEQYF.

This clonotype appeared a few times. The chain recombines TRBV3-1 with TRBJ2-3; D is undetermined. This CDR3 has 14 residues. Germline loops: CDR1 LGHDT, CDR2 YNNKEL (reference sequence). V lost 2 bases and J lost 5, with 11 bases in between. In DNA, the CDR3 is TGTGCCAGCAGCCAAACGGGCCTAGGAGATACGCAGTATTTT. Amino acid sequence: CASSQTGLGDTQYF.

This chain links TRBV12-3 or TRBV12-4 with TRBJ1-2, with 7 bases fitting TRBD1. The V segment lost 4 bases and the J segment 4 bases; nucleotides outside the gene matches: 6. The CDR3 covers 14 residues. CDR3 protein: CASSSTGAGYGYTF. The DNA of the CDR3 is TGTGCCAGCAGTTCCACAGGGGCCGGCTATGGCTACACCTTC.

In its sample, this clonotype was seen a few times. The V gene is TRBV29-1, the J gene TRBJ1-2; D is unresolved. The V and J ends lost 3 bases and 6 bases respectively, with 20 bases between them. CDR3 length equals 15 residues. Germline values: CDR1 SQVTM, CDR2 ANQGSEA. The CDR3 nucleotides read TGCAGCGTTGATCACCCCGGCGGGGAATTTGATGGCTACACCTTC. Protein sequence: CSVDHPGGEFDGYTF.

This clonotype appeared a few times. CDR3: CASSSDGVNTGELFF. Written as DNA, the CDR3 is TGTGCCAGCAGCTCTGACGGTGTAAACACCGGGGAGCTGTTTTTT. The rearrangement links TRBV7-2 to TRBJ2-2, with no clear D. Germline assignment: CDR1 SGHTA and CDR2 FQGNSA. Between the trimmed V and J ends, which lost 4 bases and 2 bases, there was a span of 11 bases. The CDR3 is 15 amino acids.

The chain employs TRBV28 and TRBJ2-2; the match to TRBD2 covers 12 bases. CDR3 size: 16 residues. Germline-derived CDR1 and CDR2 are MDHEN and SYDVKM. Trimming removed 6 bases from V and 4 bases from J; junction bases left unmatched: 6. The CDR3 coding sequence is TGTGCCAGCAGCCTAGCGGGGGGGCCCGGCACCGGGGAGCTGTTTTTT. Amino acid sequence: CASSLAGGPGTGELFF.

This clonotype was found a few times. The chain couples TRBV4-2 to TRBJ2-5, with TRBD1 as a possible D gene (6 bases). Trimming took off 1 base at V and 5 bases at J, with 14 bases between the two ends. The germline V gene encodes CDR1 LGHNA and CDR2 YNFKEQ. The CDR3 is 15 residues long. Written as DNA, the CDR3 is TGTGCCAGCAGCCAAGGTCGGGGCCAGGGGGAGACCCAGTACTTC. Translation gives CASSQGRGQGETQYF.

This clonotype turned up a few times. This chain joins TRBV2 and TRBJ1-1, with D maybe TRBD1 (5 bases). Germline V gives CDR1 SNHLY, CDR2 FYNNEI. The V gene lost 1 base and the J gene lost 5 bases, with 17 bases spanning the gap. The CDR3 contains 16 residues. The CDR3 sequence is CASSEVEGSRLTEAFF. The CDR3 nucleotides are TGTGCCAGCAGTGAAGTGGAGGGGAGCCGGCTGACTGAAGCTTTCTTT. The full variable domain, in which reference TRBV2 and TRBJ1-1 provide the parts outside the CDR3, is EPEVTQTPSHQVTQMGQEVILRCVPISNHLYFYWYRQILGQKVEFLVSFYNNEISEKSEIFDDQFSVERPDGSNFTLKIRSTKLEDSAMYFCASSEVEGSRLTEAFFGQGTRLTVV.

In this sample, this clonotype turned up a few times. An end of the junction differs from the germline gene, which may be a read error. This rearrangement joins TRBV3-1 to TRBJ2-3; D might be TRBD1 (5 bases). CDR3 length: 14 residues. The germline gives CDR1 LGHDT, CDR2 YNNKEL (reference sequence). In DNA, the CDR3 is TGTGCCGGCAGCCAAGGGGATCCCACAGATACGCAGTATTTT. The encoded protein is CAGSQGDPTDTQYF.

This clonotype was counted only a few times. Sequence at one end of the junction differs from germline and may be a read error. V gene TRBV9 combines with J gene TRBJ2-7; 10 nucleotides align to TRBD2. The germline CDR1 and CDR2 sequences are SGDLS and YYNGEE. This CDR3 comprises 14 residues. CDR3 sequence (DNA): TGTGCCAGCAGCACAAGCGGGGGGGCCTACGAGCATTACTTC. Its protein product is CASSTSGGAYEHYF. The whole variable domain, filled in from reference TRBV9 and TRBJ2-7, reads DSGVTQTPKHLITATGQRVTLRCSPRSGDLSVYWYQQSLDQGLQFLIQYYNGEERAKGNILERFSAQQFPDLHSELNLSSLELGDSALYFCASSTSGGAYEHYFGPGTRLTVT.

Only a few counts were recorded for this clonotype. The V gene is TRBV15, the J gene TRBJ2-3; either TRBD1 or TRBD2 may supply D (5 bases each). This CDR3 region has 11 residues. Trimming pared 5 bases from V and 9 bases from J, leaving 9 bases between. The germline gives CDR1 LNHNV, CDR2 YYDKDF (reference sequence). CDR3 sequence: CATSARGTQYF. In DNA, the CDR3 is TGTGCCACCAGCGCGAGGGGAACGCAGTATTTT.

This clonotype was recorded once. CDR3 sequence (DNA): TGTGCCAGCAGTACCCAGGGGGGTTACACCATATATTTT. It codes for CASSTQGGYTIYF. V and J are TRBV28 and TRBJ1-3, with 7 nucleotides matching TRBD1. The CDR3 consists of 13 residues. The V segment lost 5 bases and the J segment 8 bases; nucleotides outside the gene matches: 6. Germline V CDR1 and CDR2: MDHEN, SYDVKM. The full variable domain, in which reference TRBV28 and TRBJ1-3 provide the parts outside the CDR3, is DVKVTQSSRYLVKRTGEKVFLECVQDMDHENMFWYRQDPGLGLRLIYFSYDVKMKEKGDIPEGYSVSREKKERFSLILESASTNQTSMYLCASSTQGGYTIYFGEGSWLTVV.

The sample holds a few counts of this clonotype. The CDR3 protein is CATSDGWGLGTDTQYF. CDR3 DNA sequence: TGTGCCACCAGTGATGGATGGGGGTTGGGCACAGATACGCAGTATTTT. The gene calls are TRBV24-1 and TRBJ2-3; tentatively, D is TRBD1 or TRBD2 (5 bases each). The CDR3 is made up of 16 amino acids. The V end lost 3 bases, the J end lost 1 base, and 13 bases lay between the germline ends. From germline, CDR1 is KGHDR and CDR2 SFDVKD.

The DNA of the CDR3 is TGTGCCAGCAGCCTGGACCGGCAGAAGCAGTTCTTC. Its protein product is CASSLDRQKQFF. The chain couples TRBV11-1 to TRBJ2-1; D gene uncertain. Germline CDR1 reads SGHAT; CDR2 reads FQDESV (reference sequence). Deletions cut 5 bases from V and 11 bases from J, with 13 bases between. This CDR3 contains 12 residues.

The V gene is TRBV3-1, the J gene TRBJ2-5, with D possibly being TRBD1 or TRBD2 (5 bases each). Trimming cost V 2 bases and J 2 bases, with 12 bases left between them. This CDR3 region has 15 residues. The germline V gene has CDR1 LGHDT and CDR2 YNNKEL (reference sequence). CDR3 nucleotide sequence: TGTGCCAGCAGCCAAACCGGGACCAAACAAGAGACCCAGTACTTC. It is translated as CASSQTGTKQETQYF.

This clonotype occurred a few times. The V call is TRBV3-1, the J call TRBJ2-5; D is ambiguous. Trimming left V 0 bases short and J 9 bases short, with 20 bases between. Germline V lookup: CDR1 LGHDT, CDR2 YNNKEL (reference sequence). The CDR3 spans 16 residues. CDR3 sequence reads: CASSQDYRFSAQSQYF. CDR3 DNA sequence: TGTGCCAGCAGCCAAGATTATAGATTTTCGGCACAGTCCCAGTACTTC.

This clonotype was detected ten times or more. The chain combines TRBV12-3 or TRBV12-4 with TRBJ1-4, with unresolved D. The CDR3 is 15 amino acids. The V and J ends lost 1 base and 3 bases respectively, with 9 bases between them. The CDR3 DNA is TGTGCCAGCAGTTTAGGGGCTCGGGCTAATGAAAAACTGTTTTTT. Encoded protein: CASSLGARANEKLFF.

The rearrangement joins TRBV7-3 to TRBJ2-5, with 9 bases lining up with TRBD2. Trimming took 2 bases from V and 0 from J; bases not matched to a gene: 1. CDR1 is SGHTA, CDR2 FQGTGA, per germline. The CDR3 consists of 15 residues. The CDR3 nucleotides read TGTGCCAGCAGCTTACTAGCGGGAAACCAAGAGACCCAGTACTTC. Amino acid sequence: CASSLLAGNQETQYF.

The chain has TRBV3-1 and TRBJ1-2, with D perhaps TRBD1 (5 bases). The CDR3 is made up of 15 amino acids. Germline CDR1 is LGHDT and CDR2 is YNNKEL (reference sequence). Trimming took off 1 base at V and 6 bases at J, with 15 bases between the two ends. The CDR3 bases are TGTGCCAGCAGCCAAGTAATGGGACTGGGAGATGGCTACACCTTC. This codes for CASSQVMGLGDGYTF.

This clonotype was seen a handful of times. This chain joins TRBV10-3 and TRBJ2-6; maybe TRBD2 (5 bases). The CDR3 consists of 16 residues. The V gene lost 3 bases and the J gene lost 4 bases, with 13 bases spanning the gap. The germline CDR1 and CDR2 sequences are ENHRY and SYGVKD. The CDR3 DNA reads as TGTGCCATCAGTGATGGTGAGGGATCGGGGGCCAACGTCCTGACTTTC. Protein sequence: CAISDGEGSGANVLTF.

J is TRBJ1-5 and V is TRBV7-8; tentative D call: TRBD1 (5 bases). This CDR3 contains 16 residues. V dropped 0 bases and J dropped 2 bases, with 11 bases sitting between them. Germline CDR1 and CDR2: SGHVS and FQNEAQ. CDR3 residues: CASSLARDVGNQPQHF. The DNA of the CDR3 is TGTGCCAGCAGCTTAGCCAGGGATGTTGGCAATCAGCCCCAGCATTTT. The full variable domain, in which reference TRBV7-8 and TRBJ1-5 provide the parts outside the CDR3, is GAGVSQSPRYKVAKRGQDVALRCDPISGHVSLFWYQQALGQGPEFLTYFQNEAQLDKSGLPSDRFFAERPEGSVSTLKIQRTQQEDSAVYLCASSLARDVGNQPQHFGDGTRLSIL.

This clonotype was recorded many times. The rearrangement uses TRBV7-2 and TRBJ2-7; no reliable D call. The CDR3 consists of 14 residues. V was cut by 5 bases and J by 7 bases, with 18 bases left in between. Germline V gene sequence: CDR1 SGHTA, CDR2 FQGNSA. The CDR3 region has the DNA TGTGCCAGCAGCCCAAAAGGACCCGTTGGGGAGCAGTACTTC. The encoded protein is CASSPKGPVGEQYF. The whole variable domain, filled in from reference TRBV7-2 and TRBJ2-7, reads GAGVSQSPSNKVTEKGKDVELRCDPISGHTALYWYRQSLGQGLEFLIYFQGNSAPDKSGLPSDRFSAERTGGSVSTLTIQRTQQEDSAVYLCASSPKGPVGEQYFGPGTRLTVT.

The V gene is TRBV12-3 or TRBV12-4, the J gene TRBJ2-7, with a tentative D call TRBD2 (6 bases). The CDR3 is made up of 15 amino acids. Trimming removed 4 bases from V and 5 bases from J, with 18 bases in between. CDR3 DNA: TGTGCCAGCAGTTCTCCGGCGGGGATTACCAACGAGCAGTACTTC. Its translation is CASSSPAGITNEQYF.

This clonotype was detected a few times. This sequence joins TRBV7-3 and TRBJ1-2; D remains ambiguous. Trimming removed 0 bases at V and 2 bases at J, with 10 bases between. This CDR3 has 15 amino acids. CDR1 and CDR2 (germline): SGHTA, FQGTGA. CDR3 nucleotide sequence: TGTGCCAGCAGCTTAACGGTGGGAGGGAACTATGGCTACACCTTC. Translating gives CASSLTVGGNYGYTF.

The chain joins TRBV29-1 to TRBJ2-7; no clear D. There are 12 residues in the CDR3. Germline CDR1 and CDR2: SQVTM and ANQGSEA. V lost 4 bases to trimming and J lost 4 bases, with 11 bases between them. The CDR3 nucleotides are TGCAGCGTTGGTAGGGCGTCGTACGAGCAGTACTTC. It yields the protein CSVGRASYEQYF.

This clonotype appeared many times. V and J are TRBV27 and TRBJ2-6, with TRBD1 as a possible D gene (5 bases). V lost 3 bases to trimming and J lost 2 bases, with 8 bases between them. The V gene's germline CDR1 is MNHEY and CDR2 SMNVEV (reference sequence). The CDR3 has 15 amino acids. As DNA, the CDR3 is TGTGCCAGCAGTTTGGCAGGGACTGGGGCCAACGTCCTGACTTTC. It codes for CASSLAGTGANVLTF.

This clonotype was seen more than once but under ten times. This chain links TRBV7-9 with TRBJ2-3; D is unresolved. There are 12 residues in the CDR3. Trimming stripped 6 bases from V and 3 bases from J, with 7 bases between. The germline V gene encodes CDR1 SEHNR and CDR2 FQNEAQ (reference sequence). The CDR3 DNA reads TGTGCCAGCAGTAGCTGGACAGATACGCAGTATTTT. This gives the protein CASSSWTDTQYF. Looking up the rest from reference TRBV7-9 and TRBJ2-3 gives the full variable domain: DTGVSQNPRHKITKRGQNVTFRCDPISEHNRLYWYRQTLGQGPEFLTYFQNEAQLEKSRLLSDRFSAERPKGSFSTLEIQRTEQGDSAMYLCASSSWTDTQYFGPGTRLTVL.

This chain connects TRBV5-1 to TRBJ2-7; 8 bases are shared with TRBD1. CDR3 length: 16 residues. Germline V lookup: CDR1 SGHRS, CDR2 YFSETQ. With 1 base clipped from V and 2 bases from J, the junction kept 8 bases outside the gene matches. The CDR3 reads CASSLYGTGGAYEQYF. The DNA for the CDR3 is TGCGCCAGCAGCTTGTATGGGACAGGAGGAGCCTACGAGCAGTACTTC.

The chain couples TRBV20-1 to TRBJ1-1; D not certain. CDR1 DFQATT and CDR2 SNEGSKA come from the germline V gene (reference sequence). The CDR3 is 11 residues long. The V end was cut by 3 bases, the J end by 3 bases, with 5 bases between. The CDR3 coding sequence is TGCAGTGCTAGGGAATACACTGAAGCTTTCTTT. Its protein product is CSAREYTEAFF.

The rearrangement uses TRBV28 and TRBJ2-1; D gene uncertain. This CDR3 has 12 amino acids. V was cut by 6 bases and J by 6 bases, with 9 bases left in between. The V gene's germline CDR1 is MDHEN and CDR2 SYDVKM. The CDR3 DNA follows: TGTGCCAGCAGGGCACTTGTCAATGAGCAGTTCTTC. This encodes CASRALVNEQFF.

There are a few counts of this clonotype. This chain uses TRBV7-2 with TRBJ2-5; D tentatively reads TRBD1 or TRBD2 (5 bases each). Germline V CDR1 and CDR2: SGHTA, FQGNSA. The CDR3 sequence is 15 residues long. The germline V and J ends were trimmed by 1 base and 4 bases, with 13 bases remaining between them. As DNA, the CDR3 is TGTGCCAGCAGCTTAGTCTTCCCAGGGACAGAGACCCAGTACTTC. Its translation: CASSLVFPGTETQYF.